The 13 T cell receptor beta chains presented below share a single source sample, sequenced in a study of shared clonotypes between healthy human individuals. Libraries were prepared by immunoSEQ multiplex PCR; TCRdb keeps only in-frame clonotypes and omits some of them. This table holds fewer than 650,000 clones, around three quarters found once. Sequencing input: PBMCs. The receptors were gathered from a woman in her thirties or forties in good health. Some clones in this sample may be carry-over from other donors' samples.

The sample holds a few counts of this clone. Other DNA sequences in the sample encode the same CDR3. The chain has TRBV6-5 and TRBJ2-5; D remains ambiguous. CDR1 and CDR2 (germline): MNHEY, SVGAGI. This CDR3 contains 11 residues. V lost 2 bases, J lost 5 bases, and 3 bases lay in between. DNA of the CDR3: TGTGCCAGCAGTTACGGGGAGACCCAGTACTTC. It yields the protein CASSYGETQYF.

The chain combines TRBV27 with TRBJ2-3; TRBD1 matches at 9 bases. V lost 0 bases, J lost 4 bases, and 5 bases stayed unmatched. The CDR3 loop spans 16 amino acids. Germline V gives CDR1 MNHEY, CDR2 SMNVEV (reference sequence). The CDR3, as DNA: TGTGCCAGCAGTTTATCGGGACAGGGTTTCCCAGATACGCAGTATTTT. It codes for CASSLSGQGFPDTQYF.

The chain employs TRBV6-1 and TRBJ1-3, with no clear D. There are 16 residues in the CDR3. From germline, CDR1 is MNHNS and CDR2 SASEGT. Trimming took 0 bases from V and 0 from J, leaving 9 bases between them. The CDR3 region has the DNA TGTGCCAGCAGTGAAGCGCTTCTGAACTCTGGAAACACCATATATTTT. Amino acids: CASSEALLNSGNTIYF.

About this clone: A read error is possible here, since a much larger clone lies one base away. The same CDR3 can be traced to other DNA sequences in this sample. The rearrangement links TRBV11-3 to TRBJ2-3, with TRBD1 as a possible D gene (5 bases). Germline CDR1 and CDR2: SGHNT and YENEEA. The CDR3 sequence is 15 residues long. CDR3 nucleotide sequence: TGTGCCAGCAGCTTAGGACAGCAAAACACAGATACGCAGTACTTT. As protein: CASSLGQQNTDTQYF. Supplemented by reference TRBV11-3 and TRBJ2-3, the full variable domain reads EAGVVQSPRYKIIEKKQPVAFWCNPISGHNTLYWYLQNLGQGPELLIRYENEEAVDDSQLPKDRFSAERLKGVDSTLKIQPAELGDSAVYLCASSLGQQNTDTQYFGPGTRLTVL.

The J gene is TRBJ2-5, the V gene TRBV30; unclear D gene. This CDR3 region has 12 residues. The germline V and J ends were trimmed by 0 bases and 5 bases, with 7 bases remaining between them. The germline V gene has CDR1 GTSNPN and CDR2 SVGIG (reference sequence). CDR3 in DNA: TGTGCCTGGAGTGTAGACGGGGAGACCCAGTACTTC. Its translation is CAWSVDGETQYF.

The rearrangement uses TRBV5-4 and TRBJ2-2; TRBD2 agrees at 14 bases. Germline V lookup: CDR1 SGHNT, CDR2 YYREEE (reference sequence). Unmatched junction bases numbered 7, after V lost 1 base and J lost 5 bases. The CDR3 consists of 18 residues. The CDR3 DNA follows: TGTGCCAGCAGCTTGTCGACTAGCGGGAGGGCATTTACCGGGGAGCTGTTTTTT. This encodes CASSLSTSGRAFTGELFF.

The chain combines TRBV18 with TRBJ1-1; D may be TRBD1 (5 bases). This CDR3 comprises 15 residues. V lost 2 bases to trimming and J lost 1 base, with 11 bases between them. Germline values: CDR1 KGHSH, CDR2 LQKENI. CDR3 nucleotides: TGTGCCAGCTCACCATCCTCAGGGTCGAACACTGAAGCTTTCTTT. Its translation: CASSPSSGSNTEAFF.

The J gene is TRBJ2-7, the V gene TRBV15; TRBD2 matches at 7 bases. CDR3 length equals 12 residues. After removal of 7 bases from V and 5 bases from J, the junction contained 5 bases not matched to a gene. Germline CDR1 is LNHNV and CDR2 is YYDKDF (reference sequence). For the CDR3, the DNA is TGTGCCACCAAGCGGGACCACCACGAGCAGTACTTC. Translating gives CATKRDHHEQYF. Supplemented by reference TRBV15 and TRBJ2-7, the full variable domain reads DAMVIQNPRYQVTQFGKPVTLSCSQTLNHNVMYWYQQKSSQAPKLLFHYYDKDFNNEADTPDNFQSRRPNTSFCFLDIRSPGLGDTAMYLCATKRDHHEQYFGPGTRLTVT.

The gene calls are TRBV4-3 and TRBJ2-3, with 9 nucleotides matching TRBD2. The CDR3 loop spans 16 amino acids. Germline V CDR1 and CDR2: LGHNA, YSLEER. Trimming at V came to 0 bases and at J to 1 base, leaving 2 bases not matched to a gene. The CDR3 loop is CASSQDPSGGTDTQYF. DNA for the CDR3: TGCGCCAGCAGCCAAGATCCTAGCGGGGGCACAGATACGCAGTATTTT.

The rearrangement links TRBV7-2 to TRBJ1-3; tentatively, D is TRBD1 (5 bases). V was cut by 3 bases and J by 7 bases, with 13 bases left in between. This CDR3 is 14 amino acids long. Per germline, CDR1 SGHTA and CDR2 FQGNSA. Here the CDR3 reads CASSFGPAGNTIYF. The CDR3 DNA is TGTGCCAGCAGCTTTGGACCAGCAGGGAACACCATATATTTT.

J is TRBJ2-1 and V is TRBV7-9; 9 bases are a match to TRBD1. Germline lookup yields CDR1 SEHNR and CDR2 FQNEAQ (reference sequence). V dropped 4 bases and J dropped 5; count of bases not matched to a gene: 3. This CDR3 contains 14 residues. The CDR3 sequence is CASSSQGAHNEQFF. In DNA, the CDR3 is TGTGCCAGCAGCTCACAGGGGGCGCACAATGAGCAGTTCTTC.

V is TRBV7-8 and J is TRBJ2-1; 10 bases match TRBD1. This CDR3 region has 16 residues. Per germline, CDR1 SGHVS and CDR2 FQNEAQ. J gave up 5 bases and V 5 bases, and 9 bases lay outside the gene matches. The DNA of the CDR3 is TGTGCCAGCAGCACCCGACAGGGGGCAGTGGACAATGAGCAGTTCTTC. Translated: CASSTRQGAVDNEQFF. The full variable domain, in which reference TRBV7-8 and TRBJ2-1 provide the parts outside the CDR3, is GAGVSQSPRYKVAKRGQDVALRCDPISGHVSLFWYQQALGQGPEFLTYFQNEAQLDKSGLPSDRFFAERPEGSVSTLKIQRTQQEDSAVYLCASSTRQGAVDNEQFFGPGTRLTVL.

The J gene is TRBJ2-7, the V gene TRBV29-1; D remains ambiguous. Trimming removed 1 base from V and 10 bases from J, with 14 bases in between. The CDR3 runs 12 residues. Germline loops: CDR1 SQVTM, CDR2 ANQGSEA. CDR3 in amino acids: CSVEVSRALQYF. CDR3 in DNA: TGCAGCGTTGAAGTGAGCAGAGCGCTCCAGTACTTC.